This T cell receptor beta chain was captured by sequencing in a study of shared clonotypes between healthy human individuals. Study-wide background: Researchers assigned three CD4 naive, three CD4 memory, two CD8 naive and one CD8 memory plate to each donor. Study-level results: Relative to memory subsets, naive subsets generally showed larger estimated richness.

Regarding this clone: Its antigen is not identified.

The CDR3 consists of 12 residues. Germline CDR1 reads SEHNR; CDR2 reads FQNEAQ (reference sequence). Trimming stripped 4 bases from V and 7 bases from J, with 8 bases between. The repertoire was sequenced with immunoSEQ multiplex PCR; TCRdb's copy has only in-frame clones and lacks some. Of some 1,900,000 clones detected, roughly 95% appear once; the ten largest clones hold around 1%. The naive CD8 subset, CD45RO-negative cells positively selected for CCR7, excluded terminally differentiated effector memory CD45RA+ cells. This receptor was taken from a young man in good health. This chain links TRBV7-9 with TRBJ2-1, with D tentatively TRBD1 (6 bases). The sequencing sample was made of naive CD8+ T cells sorted from blood. The CDR3 DNA reads as TGTGCCAGCAGCTCCGGACAGAATGAGCAGTTCTTC. The encoded protein is CASSSGQNEQFF.